Shown below are 21 T cell receptor beta chains from a single sample sequenced in a study of Graves' ophthalmopathy and Graves' hyperthyroidism. For repertoire sequencing, the TCR beta CDR3 regions were amplified from RNA transcripts. HTBI primers were employed in first-round RT-PCR, then a second-round multiplex PCR followed. TCRdb used MiXCR to reprocess the multiplex PCR reads, holding one entry per CDR3 protein. The table lists about 370,000 distinct CDR3 sequences, about a sixth of them singletons. The sample consisted of peripheral blood. These receptors were taken from an adult woman with stable Graves' hyperthyroidism.

For this clonotype: At one end, the junction sequence differs from germline, possibly due to a read error. The chain uses TRBV20-1 and TRBJ2-7; 9 bases fit TRBD1. This CDR3 is 13 amino acids long. Germline V lookup: CDR1 DFQATT, CDR2 SNEGSKA (reference sequence). The chain's CDR3 is CSANPGQGPEQWF. DNA for the CDR3: TGCAGTGCAAATCCGGGACAGGGCCCCGAGCAGTGGTTC.

The table lists this clonotype with many counts. The rearrangement joins TRBV20-1 to TRBJ1-1; D not resolved. The V end lost 3 bases, the J end lost 1 base, and 12 bases lay between the germline ends. Germline V CDR1 and CDR2: DFQATT, SNEGSKA (reference sequence). CDR3 length: 14 amino acids. The CDR3 coding sequence is TGCAGTGCTAGCGTTGTGGCAGGGAACACTGAAGCTTTCTTT. This gives the protein CSASVVAGNTEAFF.

V and J are TRBV12-3 or TRBV12-4 and TRBJ2-7, with 8 bases aligning to TRBD2. The CDR3 has 16 residues. V lost 4 bases to trimming and J lost 6 bases; unmatched junction nucleotides: 14. This CDR3 is CASSSPHSGKDREQYF. CDR3 sequence (DNA): TGTGCCAGCAGTTCCCCCCATAGCGGGAAGGACCGCGAGCAGTACTTC.

V and J are TRBV27 and TRBJ2-7; 8 positions agree with TRBD2. V gave up 7 bases and J gave up 6 bases; unmatched junction bases: 14. The length of the CDR3 is 15 residues. The germline CDR1 and CDR2 sequences are MNHEY and SMNVEV (reference sequence). CDR3 coding DNA: TGTGCCAGCAAAGTTCGTTCGGGGCTAGCGGGCGAGCAGTACTTC. It yields the protein CASKVRSGLAGEQYF.

This clonotype has at least ten counts. This chain connects TRBV19 to TRBJ1-1; TRBD1 matches at 10 bases. This CDR3 is built from 14 residues. Looked up from germline, CDR1 is LNHDA and CDR2 is SQIVND (reference sequence). V lost 4 bases, J lost 5 bases, and 4 bases stayed unmatched. The CDR3 DNA reads TGTGCCAGTAGTACCGGGACAGGGGTTACTGAAGCTTTCTTT. Its translation is CASSTGTGVTEAFF. Combining the CDR3 with reference TRBV19 and TRBJ1-1 gives the whole variable domain DGGITQSPKYLFRKEGQNVTLSCEQNLNHDAMYWYRQDPGQGLRLIYYSQIVNDFQKGDIAEGYSVSREKKESFPLTVTSAQKNPTAFYLCASSTGTGVTEAFFGQGTRLTVV.

This chain connects TRBV5-1 to TRBJ2-7; TRBD1 matches at 7 bases. Per the germline V gene, CDR1 is SGHRS and CDR2 is YFSETQ. Trimming removed 1 base from V and 1 base from J; junction bases left unmatched: 11. There are 17 residues in the CDR3. CDR3 coding DNA: TGCGCCAGCAGCTTGCCCCGACAGGGTGGTTGGTCCTACGAGCAGTACTTC. Its translation is CASSLPRQGGWSYEQYF.

This clonotype was observed many times. The chain recombines TRBV5-1 with TRBJ2-2; 13 bases match TRBD2. CDR1 and CDR2 from the germline V gene are SGHRS and YFSETQ. The junction had 8 bases not matched to a gene; V was cut back by 6 bases and J by 6 bases. The CDR3 totals 16 residues. CDR3 coding DNA: TGCGCCAGCACTCTGACTAGCGGGAGGAAGGCCGGGGAGCTGTTTTTT. Amino acid sequence: CASTLTSGRKAGELFF. Filled out from reference TRBV5-1 and TRBJ2-2, the complete variable domain reads KAGVTQTPRYLIKTRGQQVTLSCSPISGHRSVSWYQQTPGQGLQFLFEYFSETQRNKGNFPGRFSGRQFSNSRSEMNVSTLELGDSALYLCASTLTSGRKAGELFFGEGSRLTVL.

This clonotype was recorded many times. The genes are TRBV10-3 and TRBJ1-1, with 10 positions matching TRBD1. Germline V gene sequence: CDR1 ENHRY, CDR2 SYGVKD. The CDR3 length is 13 residues. V lost 4 bases to trimming and J lost 5 bases; unmatched junction nucleotides: 1. The CDR3 sequence: CAISGTGGTEAFF. In nucleotides, the CDR3 is TGTGCCATCAGTGGGACAGGGGGAACTGAAGCTTTCTTT.

A remark on this clonotype: Germline and junction disagree at one end, which may indicate a read error. The V and J genes are TRBV2 and TRBJ2-7; D is unclear. The CDR3 has 13 amino acids. Germline V CDR1 and CDR2: SNHLY, FYNNEI. CDR3 region: CASRRLAAYEQYF. The DNA of the CDR3 is TGTGCCAGCAGGAGACTGGCCGCCTACGAACAGTACTTC. Filled out from reference TRBV2 and TRBJ2-7, the complete variable domain reads EPEVTQTPSHQVTQMGQEVILRCVPISNHLYFYWYRQILGQKVEFLVSFYNNEISEKSEIFDDQFSVERPDGSNFTLKIRSTKLEDSAMYFCASRRLAAYEQYFGPGTRLTVT.

This clonotype has ten or more counts. The gene calls are TRBV6-5 and TRBJ1-1; D is unclear. The germline CDR1 and CDR2 sequences are MNHEY and SVGAGI. V shed 2 bases and J shed 0 bases, with 10 bases lying between them. There are 15 residues in the CDR3. The CDR3 nucleotides are TGTGCCAGCAGTTACGTCGGCTACATGAACACTGAAGCTTTCTTT. Protein sequence: CASSYVGYMNTEAFF.

The chain carries TRBV6-5 and TRBJ1-1, with D possibly TRBD1 on 6 matching bases. Trimming removed 2 bases from V and 5 bases from J, with 21 bases in between. Looked up from germline, CDR1 is MNHEY and CDR2 is SVGAGI. The CDR3 is 17 residues long. The CDR3 spells CASSYRLTGGVGTEAFF. In nucleotides, the CDR3 is TGTGCCAGCAGTTACCGATTGACAGGCGGGGTAGGAACTGAAGCTTTCTTT.

The chain combines TRBV18 with TRBJ2-2; no definite D call. V was trimmed by 2 bases and J by 6 bases, leaving 10 bases between them. The germline V gene encodes CDR1 KGHSH and CDR2 LQKENI. This CDR3 comprises 14 residues. DNA for the CDR3: TGTGCCAGCTCACCATCAGTAGAGCCCGGGGAGCTGTTTTTT. The encoded protein is CASSPSVEPGELFF. Full variable domain (outside the CDR3, taken from reference TRBV18 and TRBJ2-2): NAGVMQNPRHLVRRRGQEARLRCSPMKGHSHVYWYRQLPEEGLKFMVYLQKENIIDESGMPKERFSAEFPKEGPSILRIQQVVRGDSAAYFCASSPSVEPGELFFGEGSRLTVL.

CDR3 loop: CASSSWTVRANYGYTF. The CDR3, as DNA: TGTGCCAGCAGTTCCTGGACAGTTCGGGCTAACTATGGCTACACCTTC. This chain joins TRBV6-5 and TRBJ1-2, with D possibly being TRBD1 (6 bases). Germline assignment: CDR1 MNHEY and CDR2 SVGAGI. The CDR3 runs 16 residues. Trimming took off 4 bases at V and 0 bases at J, with 15 bases between the two ends.

The chain is built from TRBV6-5 and TRBJ2-5; D is possibly TRBD1 or TRBD2 (5 bases each). V was shortened by 2 bases and J by 4 bases, with 11 bases between the two germline ends. The CDR3 runs to 14 residues. Germline assignment: CDR1 MNHEY and CDR2 SVGAGI. The CDR3 loop is CASSYPGRRETQYF. The DNA for the CDR3 is TGTGCCAGCAGTTACCCGGGGCGCAGAGAGACCCAGTACTTC.

The chain has TRBV30 and TRBJ2-6; D ambiguous. The germline V and J ends were trimmed by 2 bases and 0 bases, with 8 bases remaining between them. The CDR3 is 15 amino acids. CDR1 and CDR2 from the germline V gene are GTSNPN and SVGIG (reference sequence). The CDR3 protein is CAWSRRVSGANVLTF. Written as DNA, the CDR3 is TGTGCCTGGAGTAGACGGGTCTCTGGGGCCAACGTCCTGACTTTC.

Of note for this clonotype: A much larger clone lies a single base off, so this may be a read error. This chain uses TRBV20-1 with TRBJ2-4, with 9 bases that match TRBD1. This CDR3 comprises 13 residues. Germline values: CDR1 DFQATT, CDR2 SNEGSKA (reference sequence). The CDR3 loop reads CSATQGAKNIKYF. As DNA, the CDR3 is TGCAGTGCTACACAGGGGGCCAAAAACATTAAGTACTTC.

This clonotype was seen many times. J is TRBJ1-3 and V is TRBV4-2, with 7 bases identical to TRBD1. Germline V gene sequence: CDR1 LGHNA, CDR2 YNFKEQ. The ends lost 4 bases at V and 4 bases at J; junction bases unmatched: 10. This CDR3 spans 16 amino acids. For the CDR3, the DNA is TGTGCCAGCAGCCCTACCCAGACAGGGTTGGGAAACACCATATATTTT. This encodes CASSPTQTGLGNTIYF.

In this sample, this clonotype turned up many times. The chain has TRBV28 and TRBJ1-1; the D gene is possibly TRBD1 (5 bases). Per germline, CDR1 MDHEN and CDR2 SYDVKM. The length of the CDR3 is 15 residues. V was pared by 7 bases and J by 0 bases, with 15 bases between. The chain's CDR3 is CASTTWGNMNTEAFF. The CDR3 nucleotides read TGTGCCAGCACAACTTGGGGGAACATGAACACTGAAGCTTTCTTT.

This clonotype was observed many times. The rearrangement links TRBV28 to TRBJ2-5; unclear D gene. Germline CDR1 reads MDHEN; CDR2 reads SYDVKM. Trimming shortened V by 5 bases and J by 4 bases, and 17 bases separated the two germline ends. CDR3 length: 15 residues. DNA for the CDR3: TGTGCCAGCAGTAATCACGGGTGGGCCCTAGAGACCCAGTACTTC. Encoded protein: CASSNHGWALETQYF.

This clonotype appeared many times. The rearrangement joins TRBV5-1 to TRBJ1-1; tentatively, D is TRBD1 (5 bases). Per germline, CDR1 SGHRS and CDR2 YFSETQ. The CDR3 runs 16 residues. V gave up 0 bases and J gave up 4 bases, with 16 bases separating them. CDR3 sequence (DNA): TGCGCCAGCAGCTTGGCCGGCGGGGGGGTCCGCACTGAAGCTTTCTTT. It yields the protein CASSLAGGGVRTEAFF. The full variable domain, in which reference TRBV5-1 and TRBJ1-1 provide the parts outside the CDR3, is KAGVTQTPRYLIKTRGQQVTLSCSPISGHRSVSWYQQTPGQGLQFLFEYFSETQRNKGNFPGRFSGRQFSNSRSEMNVSTLELGDSALYLCASSLAGGGVRTEAFFGQGTRLTVV.

This clonotype was seen once. This could be a read error, since a much larger clone is one nucleotide away. The V call is TRBV11-2, the J call TRBJ1-1; 7 nucleotides agree with TRBD1. Germline CDR1 and CDR2: SGHAT and FQNNGV. V lost 1 base, J lost 9 bases, and 5 bases stayed unmatched. This CDR3 region has 13 residues. The CDR3 DNA is TGTGCCAGCAGCTTAGGCAGGGGGTACCAAGCTTTCTTT. Its translation: CASSLGRGYQAFF.